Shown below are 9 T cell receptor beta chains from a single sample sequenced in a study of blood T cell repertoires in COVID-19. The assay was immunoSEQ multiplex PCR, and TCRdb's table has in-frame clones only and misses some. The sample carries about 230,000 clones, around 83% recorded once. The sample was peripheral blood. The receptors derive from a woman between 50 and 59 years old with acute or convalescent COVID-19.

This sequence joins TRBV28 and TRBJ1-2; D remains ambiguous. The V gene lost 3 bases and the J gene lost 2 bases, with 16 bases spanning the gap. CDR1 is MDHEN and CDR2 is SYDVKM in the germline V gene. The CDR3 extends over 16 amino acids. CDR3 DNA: TGTGCCAGCAGTTTCGCGGGTTCCCTAGAAAACTATGGCTACACCTTC. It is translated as CASSFAGSLENYGYTF.

The CDR3 DNA follows: TGTGCCAGCAGCGTAGCTCCCAGGGGGAGTGGCTACACCTTC. It is translated as CASSVAPRGSGYTF. The genes are TRBV9 and TRBJ1-2; 7 nucleotides agree with TRBD1. V lost 0 bases to trimming and J lost 7 bases; unmatched junction nucleotides: 6. The CDR3 spans 14 residues. From germline, CDR1 is SGDLS and CDR2 YYNGEE.

CDR3 amino acids: CASSRQGDSPLHF. CDR3 DNA: TGTGCCAGCAGTCGACAGGGCGATTCACCCCTCCACTTT. The chain carries TRBV6-2 or TRBV6-3 and TRBJ1-6, with 7 bases aligning to TRBD1. Germline V gene sequence: CDR1 MNHEY, CDR2 SVGEGT. The CDR3 extends over 13 amino acids. Germline trimming cut 5 bases from V and 8 bases from J; bases unmatched to any gene: 3.

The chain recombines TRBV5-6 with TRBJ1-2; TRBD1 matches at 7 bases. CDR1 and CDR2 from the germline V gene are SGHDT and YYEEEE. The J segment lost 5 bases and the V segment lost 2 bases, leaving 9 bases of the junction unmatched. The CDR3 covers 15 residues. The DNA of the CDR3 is TGTGCCAGCAGCTTCAAGGGGGCGCCTGCTTATGGCTACACCTTC. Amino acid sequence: CASSFKGAPAYGYTF.

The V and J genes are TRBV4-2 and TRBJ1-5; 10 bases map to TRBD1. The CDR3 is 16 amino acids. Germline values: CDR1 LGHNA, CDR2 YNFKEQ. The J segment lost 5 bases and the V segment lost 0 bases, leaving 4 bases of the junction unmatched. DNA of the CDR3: TGTGCCAGCAGCCAAGATTGGGACAGGGGATATCAGCCCCAGCATTTT. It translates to CASSQDWDRGYQPQHF.

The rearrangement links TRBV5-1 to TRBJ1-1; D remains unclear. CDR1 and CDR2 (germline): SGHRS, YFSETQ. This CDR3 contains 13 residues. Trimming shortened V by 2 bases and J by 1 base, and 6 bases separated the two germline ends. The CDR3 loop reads CASSFQANTEAFF. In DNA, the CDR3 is TGCGCCAGCAGCTTTCAAGCGAACACTGAAGCTTTCTTT.

The CDR3 coding sequence is TGTGCCAGCAGCGATACTCCGCCCGACAGGCGGTCAACCAAAAACATTCAGTACTTC. Protein: CASSDTPPDRRSTKNIQYF. The chain carries TRBV7-9 and TRBJ2-4; D may be TRBD1 (6 bases). Germline CDR1 reads SEHNR; CDR2 reads FQNEAQ (reference sequence). The length of the CDR3 is 19 residues. Trimming left V 5 bases short and J 2 bases short, with 25 bases between. The variable domain in full, with the rest retrieved from reference TRBV7-9 and TRBJ2-4, is DTGVSQNPRHKITKRGQNVTFRCDPISEHNRLYWYRQTLGQGPEFLTYFQNEAQLEKSRLLSDRFSAERPKGSFSTLEIQRTEQGDSAMYLCASSDTPPDRRSTKNIQYFGAGTRLSVL.

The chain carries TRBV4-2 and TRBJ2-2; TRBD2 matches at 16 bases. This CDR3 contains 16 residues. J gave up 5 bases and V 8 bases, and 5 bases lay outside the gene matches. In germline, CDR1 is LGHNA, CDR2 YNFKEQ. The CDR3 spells CASGTSGRAGTGELFF. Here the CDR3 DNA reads TGTGCCAGCGGGACTAGCGGGAGGGCGGGTACCGGGGAGCTGTTTTTT.

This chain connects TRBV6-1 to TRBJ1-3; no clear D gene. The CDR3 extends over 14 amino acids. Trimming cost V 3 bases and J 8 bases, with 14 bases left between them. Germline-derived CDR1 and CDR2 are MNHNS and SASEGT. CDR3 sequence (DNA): TGTGCCAGCAGTGACACCGGAGGATGGGACACCATATATTTT. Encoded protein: CASSDTGGWDTIYF.